The clone carrying this TCR beta chain has just a few counts. This entry comes from a study of blood T cell repertoires in COVID-19. Study information: Material from acute and convalescent COVID-19 was sourced from the United States, Italy and Spain. In each case, the material was cDNA or gDNA derived from T cells, B-cell-depleted T cells, or PBMCs.

This CDR3 is built from 16 residues. Trimming cost V 5 bases and J 4 bases; bases outside gene matches: 9. Germline V CDR1 and CDR2: SEHNR, FQNEAQ (reference sequence). Profiling relied on immunoSEQ multiplex PCR, and the TCRdb table lists in-frame clones only, not all of them. The table has 70,000 to 95,000 clones, around four fifths seen once; the top ten hold about 11%. The TCR sequence derives from a woman in her 70s with active or convalescent COVID-19. The chain uses TRBV7-9 and TRBJ2-1, with 9 bases fitting TRBD2. Sequenced: peripheral blood. The CDR3 loop is CASSVESGGPYNEQFF. CDR3 coding DNA: TGTGCCAGCAGCGTGGAAAGCGGGGGGCCATACAATGAGCAGTTCTTC.